A single T cell receptor beta chain is shown here with its context. Expressed TCRB transcripts were sequenced after all isolated RNA was converted to cDNA. Clones were sequenced by immunoSEQ multiplex PCR, and TCRdb holds only the in-frame ones, with some missing. This table has 330,000 or so clones, less than 20% appearing once. This specimen comes from a study of beta chain features in type 1 diabetes. The germline gives CDR1 MGHRA, CDR2 YSYEKL. The CDR3 loop spans 15 amino acids. The V end lost 3 bases, the J end lost 0 bases, and 9 bases lay between the germline ends. This clonotype was obtained from a woman aged 18-29 years in good health. Sequenced sample: naive CD4+ T cells from blood. The rearrangement joins TRBV4-1 to TRBJ2-1; D remains unclear. The CDR3 DNA is TGCGCCAGCAGCCAGAACCCCAGCTCCTACAATGAGCAGTTCTTC. It yields the protein CASSQNPSSYNEQFF.